The present TCR beta chain was sequenced within a study of blood T cell repertoires in COVID-19. Study-wide background: The analysed material was cDNA or gDNA that came from T cells, B-cell-depleted T cells, or PBMCs.

Looked up from germline, CDR1 is MNHEY and CDR2 is SVGAGI. The germline V and J ends were trimmed by 5 bases and 8 bases, with 15 bases remaining between them. This CDR3 is built from 14 residues. This table comes from immunoSEQ multiplex PCR, and its TCRdb copy is limited to in-frame clones, with some not included. The sample holds roughly 120,000 clones; 92% are singletons and the top ten take 2.1%. The Seattle patients, enrolled during active infection, were followed longitudinally. The sequencing sample was made of peripheral blood. The clonotype was recovered from a man aged 45-65 years with COVID-19, enrolled during active disease. The gene calls are TRBV6-5 and TRBJ1-4; D unclear. The DNA of the CDR3 is TGTGCCAGCAGTCCTACCTGGGCGGGGGAAAAACTGTTTTTT. Protein sequence: CASSPTWAGEKLFF.